The clone carrying this TCR beta chain was seen repeatedly, ten times or more. One entry per CDR3 protein results from TCRdb running MiXCR on the 5' RACE reads. The table records about 340,000 distinct CDR3 sequences, roughly 19% of them present only once. The record originates from a study of T-cell memory formation after mild COVID-19. V was pared by 2 bases and J by 4 bases, with 9 bases between. Germline V gives CDR1 SGHRS, CDR2 YFSETQ. The CDR3 covers 14 residues. The chain employs TRBV5-1 and TRBJ2-2; the D is unclear. The specimen sequenced was PBMCs or a T cell subset sorted from them (not recorded which). The receptor's source is a man between 18 and 29 years old who had mild COVID-19 (a few samples of this study predate the infection). Cell type and time point are not known. The CDR3 is CASSFVGTTGELFF. Here the CDR3 DNA reads TGCGCCAGCAGCTTTGTAGGAACCACCGGGGAGCTGTTTTTT. Full variable domain (missing parts from reference TRBV5-1 and TRBJ2-2): KAGVTQTPRYLIKTRGQQVTLSCSPISGHRSVSWYQQTPGQGLQFLFEYFSETQRNKGNFPGRFSGRQFSNSRSEMNVSTLELGDSALYLCASSFVGTTGELFFGEGSRLTVL.